This TCR beta chain is from a study of radiotherapy plus CTLA-4 blockade in lung cancer. Study information: Disease control was seen in roughly 30% of patients, objective responses in 15% to 20%. Regarding the study as a whole: Radiotherapy plus ipilimumab was followed by expansion in blood of tumor-derived TCR clones.

Concerning this clone: The antigen remains undetermined.

The germline gives CDR1 MDHEN, CDR2 SYDVKM. Trimming left V 3 bases short and J 0 bases short, with 9 bases between. This CDR3 comprises 14 residues. Profiled with immunoSEQ multiplex PCR; TCRdb holds only in-frame clones, not every one. The data hold some 66,000 clones, with about 83% observed a single time. J is TRBJ2-7 and V is TRBV28; the D gene is possibly TRBD2 (6 bases). The specimen comprised peripheral blood, sampled from a patient treated with radiotherapy plus ipilimumab. The clonotype comes from a human donor with non-small cell lung cancer who had a partial response to radiotherapy plus ipilimumab. CDR3 bases: TGTGCCAGCAGTTTGCAGACTAGCTCCTACGAGCAGTACTTC. Encoded protein: CASSLQTSSYEQYF.